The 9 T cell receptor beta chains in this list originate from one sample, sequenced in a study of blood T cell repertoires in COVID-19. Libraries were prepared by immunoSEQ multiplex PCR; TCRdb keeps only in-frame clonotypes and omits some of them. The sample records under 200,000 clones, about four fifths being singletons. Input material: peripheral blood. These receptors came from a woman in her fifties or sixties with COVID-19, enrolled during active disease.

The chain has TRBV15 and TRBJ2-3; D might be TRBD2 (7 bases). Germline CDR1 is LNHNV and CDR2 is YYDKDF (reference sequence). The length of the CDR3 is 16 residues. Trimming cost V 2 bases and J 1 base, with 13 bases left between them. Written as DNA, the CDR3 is TGTGCCACCAGCAGATCGGGGGGCACGCGCACAGATACGCAGTATTTT. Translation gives CATSRSGGTRTDTQYF. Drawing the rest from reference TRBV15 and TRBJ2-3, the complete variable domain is DAMVIQNPRYQVTQFGKPVTLSCSQTLNHNVMYWYQQKSSQAPKLLFHYYDKDFNNEADTPDNFQSRRPNTSFCFLDIRSPGLGDTAMYLCATSRSGGTRTDTQYFGPGTRLTVL.

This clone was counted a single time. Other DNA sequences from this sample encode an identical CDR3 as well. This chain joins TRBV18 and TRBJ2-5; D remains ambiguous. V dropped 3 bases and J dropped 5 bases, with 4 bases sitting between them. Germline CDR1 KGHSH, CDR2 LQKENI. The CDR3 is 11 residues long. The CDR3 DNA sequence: TGTGCCAGCTCACCCTCGGAGACCCAGTACTTC. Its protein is CASSPSETQYF.

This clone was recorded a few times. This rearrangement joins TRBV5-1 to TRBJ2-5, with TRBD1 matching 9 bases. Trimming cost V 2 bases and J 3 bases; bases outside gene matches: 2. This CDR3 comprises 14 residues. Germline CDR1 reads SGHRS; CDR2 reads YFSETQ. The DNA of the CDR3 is TGCGCCAGCAGCTTCTGGGACAGGGAAGAGACCCAGTACTTC. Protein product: CASSFWDREETQYF.

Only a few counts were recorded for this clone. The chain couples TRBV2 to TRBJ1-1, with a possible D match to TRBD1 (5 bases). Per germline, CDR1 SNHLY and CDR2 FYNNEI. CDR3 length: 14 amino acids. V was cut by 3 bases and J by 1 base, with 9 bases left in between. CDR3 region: CASSDPGGNTEAFF. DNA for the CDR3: TGTGCCAGCAGTGACCCGGGGGGGAACACTGAAGCTTTCTTT.

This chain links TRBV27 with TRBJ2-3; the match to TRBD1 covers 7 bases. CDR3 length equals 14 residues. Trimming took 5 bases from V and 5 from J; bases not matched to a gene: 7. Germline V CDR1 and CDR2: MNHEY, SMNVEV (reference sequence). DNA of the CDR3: TGTGCCAGCAGTCAAGGGACAGCTCTAGATACGCAGTATTTT. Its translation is CASSQGTALDTQYF.

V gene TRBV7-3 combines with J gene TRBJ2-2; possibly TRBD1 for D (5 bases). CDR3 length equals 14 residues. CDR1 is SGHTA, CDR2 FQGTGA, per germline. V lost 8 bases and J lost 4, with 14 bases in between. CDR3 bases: TGTGCCAGCCAAGCAGGGCCGGGCACCGGGGAGCTGTTTTTT. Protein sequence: CASQAGPGTGELFF. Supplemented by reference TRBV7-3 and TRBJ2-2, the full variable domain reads GAGVSQTPSNKVTEKGKYVELRCDPISGHTALYWYRQSLGQGPEFLIYFQGTGAADDSGLPNDRFFAVRPEGSVSTLKIQRTERGDSAVYLCASQAGPGTGELFFGEGSRLTVL.

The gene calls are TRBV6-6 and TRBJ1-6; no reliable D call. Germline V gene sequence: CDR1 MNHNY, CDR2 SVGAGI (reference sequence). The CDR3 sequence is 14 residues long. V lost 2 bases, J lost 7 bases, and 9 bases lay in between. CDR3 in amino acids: CASSYGQTNSPLHF. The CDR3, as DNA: TGTGCCAGCAGTTACGGGCAGACAAATTCACCCCTCCACTTT.

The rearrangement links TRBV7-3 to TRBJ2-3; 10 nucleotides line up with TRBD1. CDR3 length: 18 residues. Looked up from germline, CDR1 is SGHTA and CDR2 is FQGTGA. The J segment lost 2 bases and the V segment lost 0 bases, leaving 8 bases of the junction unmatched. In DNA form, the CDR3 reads TGTGCCAGCAGCTTAACGCGACAGGGGGCAGCGATCACAGATACGCAGTATTTT. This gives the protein CASSLTRQGAAITDTQYF.

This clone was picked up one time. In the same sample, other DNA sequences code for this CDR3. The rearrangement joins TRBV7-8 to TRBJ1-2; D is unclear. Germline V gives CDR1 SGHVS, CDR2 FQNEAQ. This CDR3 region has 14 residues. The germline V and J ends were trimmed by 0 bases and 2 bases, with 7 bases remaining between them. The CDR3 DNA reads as TGTGCCAGCAGCTTAGCTGGCAGAAACTATGGCTACACCTTC. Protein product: CASSLAGRNYGYTF. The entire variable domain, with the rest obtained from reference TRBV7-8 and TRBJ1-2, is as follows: GAGVSQSPRYKVAKRGQDVALRCDPISGHVSLFWYQQALGQGPEFLTYFQNEAQLDKSGLPSDRFFAERPEGSVSTLKIQRTQQEDSAVYLCASSLAGRNYGYTFGSGTRLTVV.